The present T cell receptor (beta chain) was sequenced within a study of cytomegalovirus exposure and HLA in healthy donors. Assay: immunoSEQ multiplex PCR; the TCRdb copy retains only in-frame clones and omits some. The table records approximately 210,000 clones, 88% of them present only once. The donors were part of the validation cohort of 100 to 150 subjects. That cohort was separate from the first cohort, which comprised under 750 subjects. After removal of 5 bases from V and 6 bases from J, the junction contained 8 bases not matched to a gene. The germline CDR1 and CDR2 sequences are MDHEN and SYDVKM. The CDR3 sequence is 15 residues long.

The sequenced sample was PBMCs. This clonotype was sampled from a woman younger than 30 in good health and CMV-seronegative. The chain has TRBV28 and TRBJ1-1; 11 positions match TRBD1. The CDR3 reads CASSPRTGGFSEAFF. The CDR3 DNA is TGTGCCAGCAGTCCTCGGACAGGGGGCTTCTCTGAAGCTTTCTTT.